The clone carrying this T cell receptor beta chain was counted many times. This record comes from a study of T cells in Graves' hyperthyroidism and ophthalmopathy. Amplification of TCR beta CDR3 regions used RNA as the template. TCR CDR3 regions were first amplified by RT-PCR with HTBI primers. TCRdb analysed the multiplex PCR reads with MiXCR anew, one entry per CDR3 protein. The sample lists hundreds of thousands of distinct CDR3 sequences; approximately 14% were seen once. The CDR3 covers 17 residues. CDR1 SGHAT and CDR2 FQNNGV come from the germline V gene. V lost 7 bases and J lost 2; bases outside the gene matches: 7.

The chain joins TRBV11-2 to TRBJ2-1; 14 positions agree with TRBD2. Sequences were obtained from blood. The sequence was obtained from a woman aged 45-65 years with Graves' ophthalmopathy. CDR3 DNA: TGTGCCAGCACGGGACTAGCGGGAGAAAGGACCTACAATGAGCAGTTCTTC. Its protein is CASTGLAGERTYNEQFF.